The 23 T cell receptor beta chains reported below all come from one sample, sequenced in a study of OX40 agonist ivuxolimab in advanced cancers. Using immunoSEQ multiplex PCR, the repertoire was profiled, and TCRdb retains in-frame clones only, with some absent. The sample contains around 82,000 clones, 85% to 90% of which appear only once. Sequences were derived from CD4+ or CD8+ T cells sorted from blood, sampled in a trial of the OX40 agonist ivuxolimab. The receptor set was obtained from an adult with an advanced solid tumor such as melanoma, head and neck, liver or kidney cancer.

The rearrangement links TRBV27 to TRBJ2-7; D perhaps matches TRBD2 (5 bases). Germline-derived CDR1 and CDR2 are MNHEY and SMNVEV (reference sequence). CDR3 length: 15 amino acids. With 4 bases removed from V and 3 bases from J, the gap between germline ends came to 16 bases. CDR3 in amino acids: CASSWTGRMDYEQYF. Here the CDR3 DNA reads TGTGCCAGCAGTTGGACGGGAAGGATGGACTACGAGCAGTACTTC.

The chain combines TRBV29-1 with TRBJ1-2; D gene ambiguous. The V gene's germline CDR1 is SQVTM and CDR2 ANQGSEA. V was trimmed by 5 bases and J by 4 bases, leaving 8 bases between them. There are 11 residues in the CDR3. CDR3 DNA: TGCAGCGTTAGCCTTTTCTATGGCTACACCTTC. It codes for CSVSLFYGYTF.

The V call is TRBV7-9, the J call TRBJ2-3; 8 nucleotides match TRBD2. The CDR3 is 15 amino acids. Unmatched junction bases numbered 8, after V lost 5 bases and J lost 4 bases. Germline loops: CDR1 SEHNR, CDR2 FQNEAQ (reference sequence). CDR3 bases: TGTGCCAGCAGCATTCCGGGACTAGGGGCAGATACGCAGTATTTT. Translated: CASSIPGLGADTQYF.

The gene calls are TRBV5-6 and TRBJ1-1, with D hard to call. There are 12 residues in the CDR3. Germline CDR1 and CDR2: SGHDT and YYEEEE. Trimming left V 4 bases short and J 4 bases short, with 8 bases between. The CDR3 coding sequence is TGTGCCAGCAGCGCCGGTGTCACTGAAGCTTTCTTT. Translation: CASSAGVTEAFF.

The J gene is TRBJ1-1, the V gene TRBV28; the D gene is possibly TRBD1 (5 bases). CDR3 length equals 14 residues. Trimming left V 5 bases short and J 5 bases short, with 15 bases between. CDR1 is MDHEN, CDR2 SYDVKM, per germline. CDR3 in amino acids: CASSIPQGVTEAFF. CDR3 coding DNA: TGTGCCAGCAGTATCCCGCAGGGAGTAACTGAAGCTTTCTTT.

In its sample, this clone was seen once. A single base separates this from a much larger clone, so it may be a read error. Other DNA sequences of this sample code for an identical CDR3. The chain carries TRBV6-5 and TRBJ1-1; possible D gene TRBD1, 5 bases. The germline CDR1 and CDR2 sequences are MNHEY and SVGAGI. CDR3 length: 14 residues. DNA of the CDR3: TGTGCCAGCAGCTTGGGACGGACGTACACCGAAGCTTTCTTT. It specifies CASSLGRTYTEAFF.

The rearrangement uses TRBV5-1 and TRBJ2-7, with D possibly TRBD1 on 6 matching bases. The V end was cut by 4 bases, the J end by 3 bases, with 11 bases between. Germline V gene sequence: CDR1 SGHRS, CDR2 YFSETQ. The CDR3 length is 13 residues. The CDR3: CASSPQGFYEQYF. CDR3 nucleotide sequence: TGCGCCAGCAGCCCACAGGGATTCTACGAGCAGTACTTC.

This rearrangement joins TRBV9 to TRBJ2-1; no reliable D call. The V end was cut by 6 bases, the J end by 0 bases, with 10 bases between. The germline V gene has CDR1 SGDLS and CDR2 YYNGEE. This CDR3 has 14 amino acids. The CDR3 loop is CASTPTSSYNEQFF. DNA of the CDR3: TGTGCCAGCACCCCGACGAGCTCCTACAATGAGCAGTTCTTC.

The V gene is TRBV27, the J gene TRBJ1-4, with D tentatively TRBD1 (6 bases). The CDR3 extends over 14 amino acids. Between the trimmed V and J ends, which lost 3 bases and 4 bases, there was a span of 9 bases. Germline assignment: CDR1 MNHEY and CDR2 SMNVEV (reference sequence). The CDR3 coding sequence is TGTGCCAGCAGTTTTGAACAGGGTAATGAAAAACTGTTTTTT. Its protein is CASSFEQGNEKLFF.

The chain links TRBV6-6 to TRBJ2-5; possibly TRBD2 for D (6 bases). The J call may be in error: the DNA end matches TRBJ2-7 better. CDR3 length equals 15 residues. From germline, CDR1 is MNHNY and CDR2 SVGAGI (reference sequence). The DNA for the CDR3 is TGTGCCAGCAGTTATTTGTCGGGGGAATCCTACGAGCAGTACTTC. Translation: CASSYLSGESYEQYF.

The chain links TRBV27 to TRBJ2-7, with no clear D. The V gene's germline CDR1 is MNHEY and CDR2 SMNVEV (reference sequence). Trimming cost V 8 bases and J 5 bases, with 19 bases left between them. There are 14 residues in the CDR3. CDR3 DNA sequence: TGTGCCAGCGGTCCCACCTCGGTGGCCCACGAGCAGTACTTC. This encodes CASGPTSVAHEQYF.

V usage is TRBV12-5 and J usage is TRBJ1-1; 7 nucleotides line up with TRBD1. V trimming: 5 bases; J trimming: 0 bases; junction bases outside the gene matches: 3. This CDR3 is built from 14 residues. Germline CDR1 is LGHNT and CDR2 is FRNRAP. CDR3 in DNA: TGTGCTAGTGGTCCAGGGGGTCTGAACACTGAAGCTTTCTTT. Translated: CASGPGGLNTEAFF. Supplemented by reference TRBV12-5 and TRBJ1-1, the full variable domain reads DARVTQTPRHKVTEMGQEVTMRCQPILGHNTVFWYRQTMMQGLELLAYFRNRAPLDDSGMPKDRFSAEMPDATLATLKIQPSEPRDSAVYFCASGPGGLNTEAFFGQGTRLTVV.

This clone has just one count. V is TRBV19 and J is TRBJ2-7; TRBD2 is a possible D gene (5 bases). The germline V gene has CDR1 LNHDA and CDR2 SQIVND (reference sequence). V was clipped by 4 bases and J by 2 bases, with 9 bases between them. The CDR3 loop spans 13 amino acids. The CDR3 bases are TGTGCCAGTAGTAACGGGATAACCTACGAGCAGTACTTC. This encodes CASSNGITYEQYF.

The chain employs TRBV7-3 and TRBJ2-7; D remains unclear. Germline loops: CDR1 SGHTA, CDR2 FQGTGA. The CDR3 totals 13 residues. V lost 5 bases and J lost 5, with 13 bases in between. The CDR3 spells CASSPKGPHEQYF. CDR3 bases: TGTGCCAGCAGCCCCAAGGGTCCCCACGAGCAGTACTTC.

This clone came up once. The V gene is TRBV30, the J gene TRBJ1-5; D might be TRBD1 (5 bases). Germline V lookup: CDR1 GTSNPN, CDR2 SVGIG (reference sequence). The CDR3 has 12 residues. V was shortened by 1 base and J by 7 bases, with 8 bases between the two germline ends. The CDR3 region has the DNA TGTGCCTGGAGTGGAGGGGTCCAGCCCCAGCATTTT. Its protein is CAWSGGVQPQHF.

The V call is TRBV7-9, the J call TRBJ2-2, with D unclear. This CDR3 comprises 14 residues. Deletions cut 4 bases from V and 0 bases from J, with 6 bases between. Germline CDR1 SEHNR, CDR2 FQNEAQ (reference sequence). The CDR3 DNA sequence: TGTGCCAGCAGCTCCGACACGAACACCGGGGAGCTGTTTTTT. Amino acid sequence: CASSSDTNTGELFF.

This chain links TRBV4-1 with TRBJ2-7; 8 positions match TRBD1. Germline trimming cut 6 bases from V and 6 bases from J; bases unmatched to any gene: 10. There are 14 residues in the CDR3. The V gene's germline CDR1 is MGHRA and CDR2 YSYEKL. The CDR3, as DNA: TGCGCCAGCAGACCCATCGGACAGGGTGGCGAGCAGTACTTC. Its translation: CASRPIGQGGEQYF.

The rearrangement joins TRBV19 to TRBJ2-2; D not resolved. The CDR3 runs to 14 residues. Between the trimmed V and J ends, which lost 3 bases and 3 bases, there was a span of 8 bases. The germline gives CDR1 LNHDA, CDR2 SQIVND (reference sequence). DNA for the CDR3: TGTGCCAGTAGTATTGGGCAGTACACCGGGGAGCTGTTTTTT. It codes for CASSIGQYTGELFF.

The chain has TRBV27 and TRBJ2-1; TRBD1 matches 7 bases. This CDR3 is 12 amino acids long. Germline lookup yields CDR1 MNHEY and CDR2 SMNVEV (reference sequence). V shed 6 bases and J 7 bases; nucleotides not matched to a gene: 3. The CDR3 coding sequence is TGTGCCAGCAGCCAACAGGGGAATGAGCAGTTCTTC. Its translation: CASSQQGNEQFF.

The CDR3 coding sequence is TGTGCCAGCAGCTTGTGGGAGATCGTACATGAGCAGTTCTTC. It codes for CASSLWEIVHEQFF. The V call is TRBV11-2, the J call TRBJ2-1, with D possibly TRBD2 on 5 matching bases. The V end was cut by 3 bases, the J end by 8 bases, with 14 bases between. CDR3 size: 14 residues. From germline, CDR1 is SGHAT and CDR2 FQNNGV. Supplemented by reference TRBV11-2 and TRBJ2-1, the full variable domain reads EAGVAQSPRYKIIEKRQSVAFWCNPISGHATLYWYQQILGQGPKLLIQFQNNGVVDDSQLPKDRFSAERLKGVDSTLKIQPAKLEDSAVYLCASSLWEIVHEQFFGPGTRLTVL.

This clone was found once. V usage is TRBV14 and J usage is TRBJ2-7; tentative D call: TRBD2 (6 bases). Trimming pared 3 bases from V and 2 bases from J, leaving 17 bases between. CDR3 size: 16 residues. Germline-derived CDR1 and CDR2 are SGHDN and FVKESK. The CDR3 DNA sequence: TGTGCCAGCAGCCACTACTTCGGGACTCCAACCTACGAGCAGTACTTC. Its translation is CASSHYFGTPTYEQYF.

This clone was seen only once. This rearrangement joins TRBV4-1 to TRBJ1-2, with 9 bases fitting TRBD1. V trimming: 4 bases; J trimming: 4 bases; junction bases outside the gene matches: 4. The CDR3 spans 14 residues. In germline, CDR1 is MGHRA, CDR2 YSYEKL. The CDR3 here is CASSPGQGRYGYTF. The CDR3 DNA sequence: TGCGCCAGCAGCCCCGGACAGGGGCGCTATGGCTACACCTTC.

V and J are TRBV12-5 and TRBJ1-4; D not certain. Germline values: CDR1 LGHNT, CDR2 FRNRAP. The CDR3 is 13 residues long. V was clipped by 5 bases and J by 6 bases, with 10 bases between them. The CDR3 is CASGNQNDEKLFF. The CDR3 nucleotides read TGTGCTAGTGGTAACCAGAATGATGAAAAACTGTTTTTT. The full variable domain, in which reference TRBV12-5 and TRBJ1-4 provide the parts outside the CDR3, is DARVTQTPRHKVTEMGQEVTMRCQPILGHNTVFWYRQTMMQGLELLAYFRNRAPLDDSGMPKDRFSAEMPDATLATLKIQPSEPRDSAVYFCASGNQNDEKLFFGSGTQLSVL.